Below are 7 T cell receptor beta chains sequenced from a single sample in a study of T cell responses to AZD1222 COVID-19 vaccine. Clones were read by immunoSEQ multiplex PCR, and TCRdb kept only the in-frame ones, dropping some. The sample shows about 54,000 clones, 86% of them seen only once. The input for sequencing was peripheral blood, taken 28 days after the second AZD1222 dose. Receptors were obtained from an adult who received the AZD1222 COVID-19 vaccine.

This clone has only one observation. The V gene is TRBV18, the J gene TRBJ1-3; TRBD1 is a possible D gene (6 bases). Trimming took off 4 bases at V and 0 bases at J, with 13 bases between the two ends. The CDR3 extends over 16 amino acids. The germline V gene has CDR1 KGHSH and CDR2 LQKENI. DNA for the CDR3: TGTGCCAGCTCACTAACTACAGGGACCTCTGGAAACACCATATATTTT. This codes for CASSLTTGTSGNTIYF.

This clone was seen a few times. V and J are TRBV4-1 and TRBJ2-1; TRBD2 aligns across 8 bases. The CDR3 has 19 residues. V shed 0 bases, J shed 0 bases, and the junction held 10 bases outside the gene matches. Germline V gene data show CDR1 as MGHRA and CDR2 as YSYEKL. CDR3 amino acids: CASSQDGFAGGHSYNEQFF. The CDR3, as DNA: TGCGCCAGCAGCCAAGATGGATTCGCGGGAGGACACTCCTACAATGAGCAGTTCTTC.

This clone was recorded only once. This rearrangement joins TRBV7-9 to TRBJ1-2; D remains unclear. Trimming shortened V by 1 base and J by 8 bases, and 11 bases separated the two germline ends. The CDR3 is 13 amino acids. In germline, CDR1 is SEHNR, CDR2 FQNEAQ (reference sequence). In DNA form, the CDR3 reads TGTGCCAGCAGCTTAGAAGGTCCTCGGGGCTACACCTTC. This codes for CASSLEGPRGYTF.

This chain joins TRBV19 and TRBJ2-7; D is tentatively TRBD1 or TRBD2 (5 bases each). Germline CDR1 reads LNHDA; CDR2 reads SQIVND (reference sequence). The CDR3 consists of 14 residues. V lost 4 bases and J 10 bases, leaving 20 bases between the germline ends. The CDR3 DNA sequence: TGTGCCAGTAGTAATCAAGCGGTCCAGGGCTTACAGTACTTC. Its translation: CASSNQAVQGLQYF. The variable domain in full, completed from reference TRBV19 and TRBJ2-7, reads DGGITQSPKYLFRKEGQNVTLSCEQNLNHDAMYWYRQDPGQGLRLIYYSQIVNDFQKGDIAEGYSVSREKKESFPLTVTSAQKNPTAFYLCASSNQAVQGLQYFGPGTRLTVT.

V gene TRBV29-1 combines with J gene TRBJ1-1, with 7 bases aligning to TRBD1. The CDR3 runs 14 residues. With V trimmed by 5 bases and J by 5 bases, 11 bases remained unmatched. Germline V gene data show CDR1 as SQVTM and CDR2 as ANQGSEA. The CDR3 sequence: CSVSQALRGTEAFF. In nucleotides, the CDR3 is TGCAGCGTTTCTCAGGCCCTCAGGGGGACTGAAGCTTTCTTT.

This clone was picked up one time. The chain couples TRBV20-1 to TRBJ1-2; no clear D gene. The CDR3 has 12 residues. Germline V CDR1 and CDR2: DFQATT, SNEGSKA (reference sequence). The ends were cut back, 3 bases at V and 2 bases at J, with 7 bases in the middle. The CDR3 loop is CSASYRNYGYTF. CDR3 in DNA: TGCAGTGCTAGTTACAGAAACTATGGCTACACCTTC.

This clone was seen a few times. The V and J genes are TRBV5-1 and TRBJ2-3; maybe TRBD2 (6 bases). V lost 3 bases and J lost 5, with 13 bases in between. Looked up from germline, CDR1 is SGHRS and CDR2 is YFSETQ. The CDR3 is 14 amino acids. The CDR3 coding sequence is TGCGCCAGCAGCTCCGAGAGGAGGGAAGATACGCAGTATTTT. Translating it yields CASSSERREDTQYF.